This T cell receptor (beta chain) was sequenced during a study of CD8 T cells in ankylosing spondylitis. Overall study findings and caveats: The study identified a TCR beta motif of seven or eight highly homologous variants that appeared characteristic of ankylosing spondylitis blood. Relatively rare in peripheral blood, disease-linked clones were also CD8+. The study looked at matched synovial fluid samples from ankylosing spondylitis patients. Disease-linked clones were reported to be significantly enriched there.

MiXCR, applied by TCRdb to the 5' RACE reads, yields one record per CDR3 protein. Among roughly 700,000 distinct CDR3 sequences listed, 19% were seen once. Germline V lookup: CDR1 MNHEY, CDR2 SMNVEV (reference sequence). Trimming stripped 4 bases from V and 7 bases from J, with 16 bases between. The CDR3 spans 14 residues. As to this clonotype: Its antigen is still unknown.

Sequenced: blood, either unsorted or a sorted T cell fraction (not recorded which). The chain combines TRBV27 with TRBJ1-1; D unclear. This receptor was obtained from a male donor with ankylosing spondylitis. CDR3 bases: TGTGCCAGCAGTTCTCGGGCCCTTAATTTTGAAGCTTTCTTT. Translating gives CASSSRALNFEAFF.